Following are 13 T cell receptor beta chains from one sample sequenced in a study of OX40 agonist ivuxolimab in advanced cancers. Here immunoSEQ multiplex PCR was the method, and the copy in TCRdb shows in-frame clones only, minus some. The data contain more than 75,000 clones, more than 70% of them singletons. The source was CD4+ or CD8+ T cells sorted from blood, collected in a trial of the OX40 agonist ivuxolimab. The receptors originated from an adult with an advanced solid tumor such as melanoma, head and neck, liver or kidney cancer.

The chain recombines TRBV28 with TRBJ1-2, with TRBD1 matching 8 bases. Looked up from germline, CDR1 is MDHEN and CDR2 is SYDVKM. The CDR3 spans 13 residues. V was clipped by 5 bases and J by 2 bases; unmatched bases: 1. This CDR3 reads CASSRDRNYGYTF. CDR3 nucleotide sequence: TGTGCCAGCAGTCGGGACAGGAACTATGGCTACACCTTC.

This clone occurred once. The V gene is TRBV9, the J gene TRBJ2-2; D uncertain. The V and J ends lost 0 bases and 2 bases respectively, with 11 bases between them. CDR1 is SGDLS and CDR2 is YYNGEE in the germline V gene. The CDR3 length is 16 residues. The CDR3 reads CASSVGGLVNTGELFF. CDR3 DNA sequence: TGTGCCAGCAGCGTAGGGGGTCTGGTAAACACCGGGGAGCTGTTTTTT. Based on the CDR3 plus reference TRBV9 and TRBJ2-2, the full variable domain is DSGVTQTPKHLITATGQRVTLRCSPRSGDLSVYWYQQSLDQGLQFLIQYYNGEERAKGNILERFSAQQFPDLHSELNLSSLELGDSALYFCASSVGGLVNTGELFFGEGSRLTVL.

CDR3 sequence: CAISVSLNYGYTF. CDR3 nucleotide sequence: TGTGCCATCAGTGTGTCCCTTAACTATGGCTACACCTTC. This chain connects TRBV10-3 to TRBJ1-2; no firm D call. The CDR3 has 13 residues. Germline V gene data show CDR1 as ENHRY and CDR2 as SYGVKD. Trimming cost V 4 bases and J 1 base, with 7 bases left between them.

The chain has TRBV7-9 and TRBJ1-4; no definite D call. The germline V and J ends were trimmed by 3 bases and 2 bases, with 4 bases remaining between them. The CDR3 runs to 13 residues. Germline CDR1 is SEHNR and CDR2 is FQNEAQ (reference sequence). In nucleotides, the CDR3 is TGTGCCAGCAGCTTCCAGACTAATGAAAAACTGTTTTTT. It specifies CASSFQTNEKLFF.

The rearrangement uses TRBV19 and TRBJ1-1; the D is unclear. This CDR3 is 13 amino acids long. Trimming removed 6 bases from V and 4 bases from J, with 12 bases in between. The germline V gene has CDR1 LNHDA and CDR2 SQIVND (reference sequence). The CDR3 DNA reads as TGTGCCAGTAGCCCCGGGCGGGGCACTGAAGCTTTCTTT. Translating gives CASSPGRGTEAFF.

CDR3 amino acids: CASSLSGPTSGNTIYF. In DNA, the CDR3 is TGTGCCAGTAGTTTATCCGGGCCGACATCTGGAAACACCATATATTTT. This chain joins TRBV19 and TRBJ1-3, with no clear D. The CDR3 spans 16 residues. The germline gives CDR1 LNHDA, CDR2 SQIVND (reference sequence). V lost 5 bases, J lost 1 base, and 15 bases lay in between. Complete variable domain (other parts from reference TRBV19 and TRBJ1-3): DGGITQSPKYLFRKEGQNVTLSCEQNLNHDAMYWYRQDPGQGLRLIYYSQIVNDFQKGDIAEGYSVSREKKESFPLTVTSAQKNPTAFYLCASSLSGPTSGNTIYFGEGSWLTVV.

This rearrangement joins TRBV6-5 to TRBJ2-2; the D is unclear. CDR3 length: 13 amino acids. The germline V and J ends were trimmed by 6 bases and 2 bases, with 7 bases remaining between them. Germline V lookup: CDR1 MNHEY, CDR2 SVGAGI. This chain's CDR3 is CASRIDNTGELFF. The CDR3 DNA is TGTGCCAGCAGGATAGATAACACCGGGGAGCTGTTTTTT.

The V call is TRBV29-1, the J call TRBJ2-3; D gene unclear. V lost 3 bases and J lost 1, with 8 bases in between. The CDR3 runs to 13 residues. Germline V gene sequence: CDR1 SQVTM, CDR2 ANQGSEA. The CDR3 region is CSVESGRTDTQYF. The CDR3 nucleotides are TGCAGCGTTGAGTCAGGTCGCACAGATACGCAGTATTTT.

The chain recombines TRBV2 with TRBJ1-5, with D unresolved. This CDR3 is built from 13 residues. Germline values: CDR1 SNHLY, CDR2 FYNNEI. The germline V and J ends were trimmed by 4 bases and 4 bases, with 8 bases remaining between them. CDR3: CASSVQSNQPQHF. In nucleotides, the CDR3 is TGTGCCAGCAGTGTCCAGTCTAATCAGCCCCAGCATTTT.

This chain uses TRBV6-5 with TRBJ1-2; TRBD1 matches at 9 bases. Germline-derived CDR1 and CDR2 are MNHEY and SVGAGI. The CDR3 loop spans 14 amino acids. V lost 2 bases, J lost 7 bases, and 5 bases stayed unmatched. CDR3 nucleotide sequence: TGTGCCAGCAGTTACAACAGGGGGCCCAGTGGCTACACCTTC. Protein: CASSYNRGPSGYTF.

There are a few counts of this clone. V gene TRBV5-4 combines with J gene TRBJ2-7, with D tentatively TRBD2 (5 bases). Germline assignment: CDR1 SGHNT and CDR2 YYREEE (reference sequence). The CDR3 consists of 15 residues. Trimming cost V 0 bases and J 3 bases, with 13 bases left between them. CDR3 sequence (DNA): TGTGCCAGCAGCTTGGGTGTAGCTAGCAGCTACGAGCAGTACGTC. Translation gives CASSLGVASSYEQYV.

The chain is built from TRBV28 and TRBJ1-4, with D tentatively TRBD1 (6 bases). Per the germline V gene, CDR1 is MDHEN and CDR2 is SYDVKM. Trimming cost V 3 bases and J 4 bases, with 12 bases left between them. The CDR3 runs 15 residues. CDR3 protein: CASSFVGAINEKLFF. In DNA form, the CDR3 reads TGTGCCAGCAGTTTCGTGGGGGCTATTAATGAAAAACTGTTTTTT. Complete variable domain (other parts from reference TRBV28 and TRBJ1-4): DVKVTQSSRYLVKRTGEKVFLECVQDMDHENMFWYRQDPGLGLRLIYFSYDVKMKEKGDIPEGYSVSREKKERFSLILESASTNQTSMYLCASSFVGAINEKLFFGSGTQLSVL.

This clone was observed a single time. The chain recombines TRBV7-2 with TRBJ2-3, with D unresolved. V was clipped by 2 bases and J by 8 bases, with 14 bases between them. Germline V gives CDR1 SGHTA, CDR2 FQGNSA. The CDR3 contains 14 residues. In DNA form, the CDR3 reads TGTGCCAGCAGCTTAAAGACCCCAACTACTACGCAGTATTTT. As protein: CASSLKTPTTTQYF.